The 4 T cell receptor beta chains reported below all come from one sample, sequenced in a study of cytomegalovirus exposure and HLA in healthy donors (dated by TCRdb to about 2017). The library was prepared using the immunoSEQ multiplex PCR assay. The multiplex PCR relied on a mix of 60 forward primers for TCR Vbeta segments and 13 reverse primers for TCR Jbeta segments. As stored in TCRdb, this immuneACCESS dataset retains in-frame rearrangements with V and J assigned. A fraction of the clones does not appear; measured against another copy, unresolved V genes explain less than half of the discrepancy, and the remainder lacks a known reason. This sample's clone table shows about 31,000 clones. The biggest ten clones account for around 4.7% of the sample. The sequencing input was PBMCs. These receptors originate from a female donor in good health and CMV-seronegative.

J is TRBJ1-2 and V is TRBV30; D perhaps matches TRBD1 (5 bases). The CDR3 loop spans 11 amino acids. The V end was cut by 4 bases, the J end by 8 bases, with 11 bases between. CDR1 GTSNPN and CDR2 SVGIG come from the germline V gene (reference sequence). The CDR3 sequence: CAWNRNGGYTF. CDR3 nucleotides: TGTGCCTGGAACAGGAACGGGGGCTACACCTTC. Full variable domain (rest looked up from reference TRBV30 and TRBJ1-2): SQTIHQWPATLVQPVGSPLSLECTVEGTSNPNLYWYRQAAGRGLQLLFYSVGIGQISSEVPQNLSASRPQDRQFILSSKKLLLSDSGFYLCAWNRNGGYTFGSGTRLTVV.

The chain uses TRBV18 and TRBJ1-4; the D gene is possibly TRBD1 (6 bases). Germline loops: CDR1 KGHSH, CDR2 LQKENI. Between the trimmed V and J ends, which lost 3 bases and 8 bases, there was a span of 25 bases. This CDR3 comprises 18 residues. In nucleotides, the CDR3 is TGTGCCAGCTCACCGATGGGCCCTCGGACAGCCCTTGGGGAAAAACTGTTTTTT. The encoded protein is CASSPMGPRTALGEKLFF.

V is TRBV28 and J is TRBJ2-7; TRBD2 matches 14 bases. Germline trimming cut 6 bases from V and 4 bases from J; bases unmatched to any gene: 5. This CDR3 region has 15 residues. Germline CDR1 is MDHEN and CDR2 is SYDVKM. The CDR3 reads CASRQTSGGVYEQYF. The CDR3, as DNA: TGTGCCAGCAGGCAGACTAGCGGGGGGGTTTACGAGCAGTACTTC. The full variable domain, its missing parts supplied by reference TRBV28 and TRBJ2-7, is DVKVTQSSRYLVKRTGEKVFLECVQDMDHENMFWYRQDPGLGLRLIYFSYDVKMKEKGDIPEGYSVSREKKERFSLILESASTNQTSMYLCASRQTSGGVYEQYFGPGTRLTVT.

The genes are TRBV6-5 and TRBJ1-2; 11 bases align to TRBD1. Trimming at V came to 2 bases and at J to 8 bases, leaving 4 bases not matched to a gene. Germline V CDR1 and CDR2: MNHEY, SVGAGI. The CDR3 has 14 amino acids. The CDR3 bases are TGTGCCAGCAGTTACGAAAGGACAGGGGGCGGCTACACCTTC. Translated: CASSYERTGGGYTF.